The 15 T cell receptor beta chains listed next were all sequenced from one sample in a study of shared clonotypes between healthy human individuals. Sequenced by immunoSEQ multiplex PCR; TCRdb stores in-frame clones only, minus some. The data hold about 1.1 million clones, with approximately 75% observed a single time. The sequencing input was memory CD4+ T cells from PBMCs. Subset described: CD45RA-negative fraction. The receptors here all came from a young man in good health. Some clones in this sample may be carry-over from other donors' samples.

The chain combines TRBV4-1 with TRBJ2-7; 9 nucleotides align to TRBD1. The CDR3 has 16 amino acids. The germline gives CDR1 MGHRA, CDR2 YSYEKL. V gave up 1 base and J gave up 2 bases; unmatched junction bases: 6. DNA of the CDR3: TGCGCCAGCAGCCAAGCCCCCGGGACAGGGACCTACGAGCAGTACTTC. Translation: CASSQAPGTGTYEQYF.

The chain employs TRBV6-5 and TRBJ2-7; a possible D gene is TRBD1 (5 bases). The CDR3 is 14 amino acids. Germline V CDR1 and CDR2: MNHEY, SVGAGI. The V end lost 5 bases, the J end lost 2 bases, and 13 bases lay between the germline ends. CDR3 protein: CASSPPTDPYEQYF. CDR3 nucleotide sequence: TGTGCCAGCAGTCCGCCGACAGACCCCTACGAGCAGTACTTC.

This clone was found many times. CDR3 in DNA: TGCGCCAGCAGGCCTACCGGGACAGGAAATGAAAAACTGTTTTTT. Its protein product is CASRPTGTGNEKLFF. V and J are TRBV5-1 and TRBJ1-4; the match to TRBD1 covers 8 bases. V lost 5 bases to trimming and J lost 5 bases; unmatched junction nucleotides: 8. The germline V gene encodes CDR1 SGHRS and CDR2 YFSETQ. The CDR3 sequence is 15 residues long.

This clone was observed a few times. CDR3 DNA sequence: TGTGCCAGCAGCTTAGGCTGGTTCTACAATGAGCAGTTCTTC. Translating gives CASSLGWFYNEQFF. V is TRBV11-2 and J is TRBJ2-1, with D uncertain. V lost 1 base to trimming and J lost 3 bases, with 7 bases between them. In germline, CDR1 is SGHAT, CDR2 FQNNGV. There are 14 residues in the CDR3.

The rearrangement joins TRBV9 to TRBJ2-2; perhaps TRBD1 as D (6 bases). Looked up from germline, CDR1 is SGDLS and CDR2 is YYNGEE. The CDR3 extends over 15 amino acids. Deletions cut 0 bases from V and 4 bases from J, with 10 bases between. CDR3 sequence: CASSVDGTITGELFF. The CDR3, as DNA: TGTGCCAGCAGCGTAGACGGGACAATCACCGGGGAGCTGTTTTTT.

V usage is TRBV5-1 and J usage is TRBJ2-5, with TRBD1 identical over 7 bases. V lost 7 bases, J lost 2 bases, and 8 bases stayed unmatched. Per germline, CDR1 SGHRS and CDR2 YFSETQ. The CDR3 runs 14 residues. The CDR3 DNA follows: TGCGCCAGCCATACGGGACAGCCACAAGAGACCCAGTACTTC. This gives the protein CASHTGQPQETQYF.

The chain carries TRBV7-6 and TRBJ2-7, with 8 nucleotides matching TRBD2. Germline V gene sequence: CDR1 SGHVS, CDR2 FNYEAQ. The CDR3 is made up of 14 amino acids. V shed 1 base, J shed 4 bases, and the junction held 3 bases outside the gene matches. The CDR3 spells CASSLVTSGYEQYF. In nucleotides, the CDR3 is TGTGCCAGCAGCTTAGTCACTAGCGGTTACGAGCAGTACTTC.

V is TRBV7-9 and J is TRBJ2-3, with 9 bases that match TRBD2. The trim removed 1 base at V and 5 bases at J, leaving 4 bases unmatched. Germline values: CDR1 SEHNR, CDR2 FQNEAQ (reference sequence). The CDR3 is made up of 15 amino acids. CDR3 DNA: TGTGCCAGCAGCTTAGGCCTAGCGGGGAGAGATACGCAGTATTTT. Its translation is CASSLGLAGRDTQYF.

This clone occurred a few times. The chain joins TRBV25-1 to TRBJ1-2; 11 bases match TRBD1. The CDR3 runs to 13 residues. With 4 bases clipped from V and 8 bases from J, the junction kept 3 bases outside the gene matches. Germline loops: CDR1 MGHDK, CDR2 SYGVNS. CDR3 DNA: TGTGCCAGCAGTGCGGGACAGGGGGTCGGCTACACCTTC. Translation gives CASSAGQGVGYTF.

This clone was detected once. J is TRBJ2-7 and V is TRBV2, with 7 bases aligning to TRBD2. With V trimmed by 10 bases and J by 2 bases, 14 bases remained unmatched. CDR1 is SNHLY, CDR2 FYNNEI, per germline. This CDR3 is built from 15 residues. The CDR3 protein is CATPGANGRPYEQYF. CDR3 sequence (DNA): TGTGCCACACCCGGGGCTAACGGGAGGCCCTACGAGCAGTACTTC.

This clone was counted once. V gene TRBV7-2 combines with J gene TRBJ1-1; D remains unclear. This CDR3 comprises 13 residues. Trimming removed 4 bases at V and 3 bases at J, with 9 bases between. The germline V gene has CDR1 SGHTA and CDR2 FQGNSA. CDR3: CASSSIRDTEAFF. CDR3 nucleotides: TGTGCCAGCAGCTCCATTCGGGACACTGAAGCTTTCTTT.

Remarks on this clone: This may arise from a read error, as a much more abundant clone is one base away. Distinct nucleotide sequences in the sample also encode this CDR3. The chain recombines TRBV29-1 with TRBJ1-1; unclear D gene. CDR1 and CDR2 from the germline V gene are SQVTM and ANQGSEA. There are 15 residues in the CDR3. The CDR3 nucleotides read TGCAGCGTTGAAGGACGGATGGACTGGAGCACTGAGGCTTTCTTT. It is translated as CSVEGRMDWSTEAFF. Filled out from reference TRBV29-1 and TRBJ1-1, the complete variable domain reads SAVISQKPSRDICQRGTSLTIQCQVDSQVTMMFWYRQQPGQSLTLIATANQGSEATYESGFVIDKFPISRPNLTFSTLTVSNMSPEDSSIYLCSVEGRMDWSTEAFFGQGTRLTVV.

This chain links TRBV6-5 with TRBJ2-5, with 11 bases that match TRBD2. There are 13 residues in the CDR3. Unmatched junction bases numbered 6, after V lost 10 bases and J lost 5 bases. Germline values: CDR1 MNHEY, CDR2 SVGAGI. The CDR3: CATRLAGPETQYF. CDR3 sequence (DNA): TGTGCCACCAGACTAGCGGGACCTGAGACCCAGTACTTC.

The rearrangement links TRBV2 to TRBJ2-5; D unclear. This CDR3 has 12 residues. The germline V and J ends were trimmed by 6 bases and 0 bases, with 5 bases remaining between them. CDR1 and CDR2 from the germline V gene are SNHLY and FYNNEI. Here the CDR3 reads CASREYQETQYF. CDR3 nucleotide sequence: TGTGCCAGCAGAGAGTACCAAGAGACCCAGTACTTC.

DNA of the CDR3: TGTGCCAGCAGTTACGGACAGGCTAGCGGTGCTAGCGGGCCAGGTTGGCGGGACATTCAGTACTTC. Translation: CASSYGQASGASGPGWRDIQYF. This chain uses TRBV13 with TRBJ2-4, with a possible D match to TRBD2 (8 bases). CDR1 PRHDT and CDR2 FYEKMQ come from the germline V gene (reference sequence). V was trimmed by 6 bases and J by 8 bases, leaving 41 bases between them. The CDR3 length is 22 residues. The whole variable domain, filled in from reference TRBV13 and TRBJ2-4, reads AAGVIQSPRHLIKEKRETATLKCYPIPRHDTVYWYQQGPGQDPQFLISFYEKMQSDKGSIPDRFSAQQFSDYHSELNMSSLELGDSALYFCASSYGQASGASGPGWRDIQYFGAGTRLSVL.